Listed below are T cell receptor beta chains from one sample, sequenced in a study of T cells in Graves' hyperthyroidism and ophthalmopathy. TCRdb called the multiplex PCR reads again in MiXCR, with one record for every CDR3 protein. The sample includes some 490,000 distinct CDR3 sequences, about 16% of them seen just once. The source material was blood. The receptors stem from a woman aged 30 to 39 with Graves' ophthalmopathy. Both conserved end residues are trimmed from each CDR3. D genes are given only for firm matches. Rows give clone size only sometimes, using once, few, many, or a class for an expanded clone.

d_call: -
v_call: TRBV29-1
clone_size: -
cdr3_aa: SVSIAEETQY

d_call: TRBD2
v_call: TRBV7-8
clone_size: -
cdr3_aa: ASTRYAGGRTDTQY

d_call: -
v_call: TRBV27
clone_size: -
cdr3_aa: ASRRGMGQETQH

d_call: -
v_call: TRBV20-1
clone_size: many
cdr3_aa: SARGAMMNTEAF

d_call: TRBD1
v_call: TRBV28
clone_size: many
cdr3_aa: ASSSGQGAQETQY

d_call: -
v_call: TRBV27
clone_size: many
cdr3_aa: ASSKDTGPNYGYT

d_call: -
v_call: TRBV11-2
clone_size: many
cdr3_aa: ASSPPRLQYQETQY

d_call: -
v_call: TRBV7-9
clone_size: many
cdr3_aa: ASSLGADTYGYT

d_call: TRBD1
v_call: TRBV6-4
clone_size: few
cdr3_aa: ASSVVGGNTEAF

d_call: -
v_call: TRBV29-1
clone_size: few
cdr3_aa: SAVTGRTNYGYT

d_call: -
v_call: TRBV6-2/TRBV6-3
clone_size: -
cdr3_aa: ASSYTDKDTEAF

d_call: -
v_call: TRBV20-1
clone_size: many
cdr3_aa: SALPGTAEQF

d_call: -
v_call: TRBV6-2/TRBV6-3
clone_size: few
cdr3_aa: ASSQHPGQGKEQY

d_call: -
v_call: TRBV5-6
clone_size: few
cdr3_aa: ASSLRPDTQY

d_call: TRBD2
v_call: TRBV24-1
clone_size: few
cdr3_aa: ATSDPGLADNEQF

d_call: TRBD1
v_call: TRBV9
clone_size: few
cdr3_aa: ASSTGDSLNTGELF

d_call: -
v_call: TRBV28
clone_size: -
cdr3_aa: ASVVQGRTGELF

d_call: TRBD2
v_call: TRBV4-1
clone_size: few
cdr3_aa: ASSQVRAGVYNEQF

d_call: -
v_call: TRBV19
clone_size: -
cdr3_aa: ASRSEGGNTEAF

d_call: -
v_call: TRBV6-1
clone_size: -
cdr3_aa: ASAGGRSSYEQY

d_call: -
v_call: TRBV28
clone_size: many
cdr3_aa: ASIPFGVPQETQY

d_call: -
v_call: TRBV27
clone_size: many
cdr3_aa: ASSSLREVNTEAF

d_call: TRBD2
v_call: TRBV15
clone_size: few
cdr3_aa: ATSPSGTYNEQF

d_call: TRBD2
v_call: TRBV10-1
clone_size: -
cdr3_aa: ASRTSVSDTQY

d_call: TRBD2
v_call: TRBV28
clone_size: medium-sized
cdr3_aa: ASSLREARNTQY

d_call: TRBD1
v_call: TRBV4-3
clone_size: few
cdr3_aa: ASSRDRGDYSPLH

d_call: -
v_call: TRBV6-2/TRBV6-3
clone_size: many
cdr3_aa: ASRIDNTGELF

d_call: TRBD2
v_call: TRBV9
clone_size: -
cdr3_aa: ASSVSQLAGANTGELF

d_call: -
v_call: TRBV9
clone_size: few
cdr3_aa: ASSVGGRLNEKLF

d_call: TRBD1
v_call: TRBV20-1
clone_size: -
cdr3_aa: SARVRGLYEQY

d_call: -
v_call: TRBV20-1
clone_size: many
cdr3_aa: SARWGGFGNQPQH

d_call: -
v_call: TRBV19
clone_size: -
cdr3_aa: ASHSGTHTGELF

d_call: -
v_call: TRBV7-6
clone_size: many
cdr3_aa: ASSLGQSGTEAF

d_call: -
v_call: TRBV19
clone_size: few
cdr3_aa: ASKESGGYSNQPQH

d_call: -
v_call: TRBV12-3/TRBV12-4
clone_size: many
cdr3_aa: ASSFSGETQY

d_call: TRBD1
v_call: TRBV3-1
clone_size: few
cdr3_aa: ASSQTGTVGNTIY

d_call: -
v_call: TRBV7-2
clone_size: many
cdr3_aa: ASSPPGRSNEKLF

d_call: TRBD2
v_call: TRBV11-1
clone_size: many
cdr3_aa: ASSLTSGNLEQF

d_call: TRBD1
v_call: TRBV29-1
clone_size: few
cdr3_aa: SVYPGQGVTEAF

d_call: TRBD1
v_call: TRBV6-1
clone_size: few
cdr3_aa: ASRGDRLQINSNQPQH